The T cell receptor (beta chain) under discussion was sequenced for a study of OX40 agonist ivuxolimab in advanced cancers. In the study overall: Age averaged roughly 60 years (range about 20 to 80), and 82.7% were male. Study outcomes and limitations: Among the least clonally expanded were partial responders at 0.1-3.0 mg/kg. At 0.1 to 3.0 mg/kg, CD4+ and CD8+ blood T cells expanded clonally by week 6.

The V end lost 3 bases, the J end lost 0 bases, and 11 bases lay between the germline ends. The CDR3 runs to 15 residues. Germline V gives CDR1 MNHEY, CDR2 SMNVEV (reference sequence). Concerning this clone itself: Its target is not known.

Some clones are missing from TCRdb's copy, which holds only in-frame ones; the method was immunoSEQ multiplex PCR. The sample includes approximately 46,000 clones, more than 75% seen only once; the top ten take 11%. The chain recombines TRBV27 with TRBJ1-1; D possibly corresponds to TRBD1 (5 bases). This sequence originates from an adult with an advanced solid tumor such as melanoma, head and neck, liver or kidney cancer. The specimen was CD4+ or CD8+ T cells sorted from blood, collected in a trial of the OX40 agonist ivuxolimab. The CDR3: CASSFLDRMNTEAFF. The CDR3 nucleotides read TGTGCCAGCAGTTTCCTAGACAGAATGAACACTGAAGCTTTCTTT.